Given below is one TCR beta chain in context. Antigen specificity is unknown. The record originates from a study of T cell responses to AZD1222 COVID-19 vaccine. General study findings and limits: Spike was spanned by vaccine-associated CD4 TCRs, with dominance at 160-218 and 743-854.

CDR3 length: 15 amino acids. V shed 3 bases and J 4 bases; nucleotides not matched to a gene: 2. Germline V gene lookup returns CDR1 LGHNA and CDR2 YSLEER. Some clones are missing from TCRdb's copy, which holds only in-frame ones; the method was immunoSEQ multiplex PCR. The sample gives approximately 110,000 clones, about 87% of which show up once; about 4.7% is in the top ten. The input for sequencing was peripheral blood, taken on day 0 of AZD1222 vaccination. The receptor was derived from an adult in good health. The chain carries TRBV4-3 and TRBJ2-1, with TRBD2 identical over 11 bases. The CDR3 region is CASSQTSGDYNEQFF. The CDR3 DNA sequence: TGCGCCAGCAGCCAGACTAGCGGGGATTACAATGAGCAGTTCTTC.